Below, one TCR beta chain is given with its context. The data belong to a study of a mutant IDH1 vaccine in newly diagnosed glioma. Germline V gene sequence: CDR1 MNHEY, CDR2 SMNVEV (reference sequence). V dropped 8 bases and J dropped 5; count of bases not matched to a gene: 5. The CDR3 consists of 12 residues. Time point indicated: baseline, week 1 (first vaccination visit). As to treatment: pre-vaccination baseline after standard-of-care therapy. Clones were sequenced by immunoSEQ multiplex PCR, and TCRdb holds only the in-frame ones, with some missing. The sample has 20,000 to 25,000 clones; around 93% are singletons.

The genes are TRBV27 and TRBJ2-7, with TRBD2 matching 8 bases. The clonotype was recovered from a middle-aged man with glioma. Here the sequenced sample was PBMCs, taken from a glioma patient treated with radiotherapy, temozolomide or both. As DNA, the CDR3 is TGTGCCAGCTCGGGACTAGGAAACGAGCAGTACTTC. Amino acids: CASSGLGNEQYF.